Shown below are 12 T cell receptor beta chains from a single sample sequenced in a study of relationships among human T cell subsets. Semiquantitative ARM-PCR amplified T cell receptor alpha and beta CDR3 regions from mRNA. Exponential amplification used communal superprimers after tagged nested gene-specific primers in ARM-PCR. TCRdb re-called the multiplex PCR reads through MiXCR, storing one row per CDR3 protein. The sample lists roughly 3,000 distinct CDR3 sequences; around 80% were seen once. Sequenced sample: total T cells sorted from blood. All receptors come from a man aged 35-49 years in good health.

This sequence joins TRBV20-1 and TRBJ2-7, with 15 bases that match TRBD2. Germline trimming cut 4 bases from V and 5 bases from J; bases unmatched to any gene: 6. The CDR3 loop spans 15 amino acids. Per the germline V gene, CDR1 is DFQATT and CDR2 is SNEGSKA (reference sequence). The CDR3 loop is CSATPGLAGGDEQYF. The CDR3 DNA follows: TGCAGTGCTACCCCAGGACTAGCGGGAGGGGACGAGCAGTACTTC.

The V gene is TRBV11-2, the J gene TRBJ2-3; 8 bases match TRBD1. This CDR3 has 14 amino acids. Trimming took 9 bases from V and 2 from J; bases not matched to a gene: 7. Germline V lookup: CDR1 SGHAT, CDR2 FQNNGV. In nucleotides, the CDR3 is TGTGCCAGTCGTCAGGGGGCAGCCACAGATACGCAGTATTTT. This translates into CASRQGAATDTQYF.

The genes are TRBV11-2 and TRBJ2-1; D gene unclear. The DNA end is a closer match to TRBJ2-7, so the J assignment may be wrong. Germline CDR1 SGHAT, CDR2 FQNNGV. The CDR3 spans 13 residues. The CDR3 sequence: CASSLEPAAKQYF. CDR3 bases: TGTGCCAGCAGCTTAGAACCGGCGGCAAAGCAGTACTTC.

The CDR3 reads CASSSGGVNGYTF. As DNA, the CDR3 is TGCGCCAGCAGCTCGGGGGGCGTGAACGGCTACACCTTC. The chain carries TRBV5-1 and TRBJ1-2; tentatively, D is TRBD1 (6 bases). This CDR3 contains 13 residues. V shed 3 bases and J shed 8 bases, with 14 bases lying between them. Looked up from germline, CDR1 is SGHRS and CDR2 is YFSETQ. The full variable domain, in which reference TRBV5-1 and TRBJ1-2 provide the parts outside the CDR3, is KAGVTQTPRYLIKTRGQQVTLSCSPISGHRSVSWYQQTPGQGLQFLFEYFSETQRNKGNFPGRFSGRQFSNSRSEMNVSTLELGDSALYLCASSSGGVNGYTFGSGTRLTVV.

This chain uses TRBV28 with TRBJ2-7; 13 bases are a match to TRBD2. V shed 5 bases, J shed 2 bases, and the junction held 9 bases outside the gene matches. Germline V CDR1 and CDR2: MDHEN, SYDVKM. The CDR3 extends over 17 amino acids. CDR3 nucleotide sequence: TGTGCCAGCAGTCCCTCCACTAGCGGGAGGGGACCCTACGAGCAGTACTTC. Residues: CASSPSTSGRGPYEQYF.

This chain joins TRBV28 and TRBJ1-1; 7 bases align to TRBD1. CDR1 MDHEN and CDR2 SYDVKM come from the germline V gene. V gave up 5 bases and J gave up 11 bases; unmatched junction bases: 11. The CDR3 is 13 amino acids. In DNA, the CDR3 is TGTGCCAGCAGTCCTCCGGGACAGCTGGTCGCTTTCTTT. It specifies CASSPPGQLVAFF. The complete variable domain, with remaining parts taken from reference TRBV28 and TRBJ1-1, reads DVKVTQSSRYLVKRTGEKVFLECVQDMDHENMFWYRQDPGLGLRLIYFSYDVKMKEKGDIPEGYSVSREKKERFSLILESASTNQTSMYLCASSPPGQLVAFFGQGTRLTVV.

The rearrangement uses TRBV4-1 and TRBJ2-1, with 12 positions matching TRBD1. After removal of 3 bases from V and 7 bases from J, the junction contained 4 bases not matched to a gene. CDR3 size: 15 residues. CDR1 and CDR2 from the germline V gene are MGHRA and YSYEKL. CDR3 nucleotides: TGCGCCAGCAGCCAGGGACAGGGGGCAACAAATGAGCAGTTCTTC. As protein: CASSQGQGATNEQFF.

The chain combines TRBV11-2 with TRBJ1-1; D not certain. V lost 6 bases and J 8 bases, leaving 19 bases between the germline ends. There are 14 residues in the CDR3. The germline gives CDR1 SGHAT, CDR2 FQNNGV. In DNA, the CDR3 is TGTGCCAGCAGGACCCAAGCCGGGTTAGCCGAAGCTTTCTTT. As protein: CASRTQAGLAEAFF.

DNA of the CDR3: TGTGCCAGCAGTTTATATAGGTTCGCTGAAGCTTTCTTT. Amino acid sequence: CASSLYRFAEAFF. V gene TRBV28 combines with J gene TRBJ1-1, with D hard to call. V lost 1 base, J lost 6 bases, and 9 bases lay in between. The CDR3 loop spans 13 amino acids. Germline V gene data show CDR1 as MDHEN and CDR2 as SYDVKM.

This clonotype was counted a single time. The chain has TRBV5-1 and TRBJ2-1; no reliable D call. This CDR3 contains 12 residues. Trimming shortened V by 5 bases and J by 7 bases, and 10 bases separated the two germline ends. The V gene's germline CDR1 is SGHRS and CDR2 YFSETQ. The CDR3 bases are TGCGCCAGCAGATTTGACGGAAATGAGCAGTTCTTC. It translates to CASRFDGNEQFF.

This chain joins TRBV28 and TRBJ2-6; D call uncertain. Trimming took off 6 bases at V and 2 bases at J, with 11 bases between the two ends. This CDR3 has 15 residues. Germline values: CDR1 MDHEN, CDR2 SYDVKM. CDR3 amino acids: CASSVGWAGANVLTF. CDR3 DNA: TGTGCCAGCAGCGTGGGGTGGGCTGGGGCCAACGTCCTGACTTTC. Drawing the rest from reference TRBV28 and TRBJ2-6, the complete variable domain is DVKVTQSSRYLVKRTGEKVFLECVQDMDHENMFWYRQDPGLGLRLIYFSYDVKMKEKGDIPEGYSVSREKKERFSLILESASTNQTSMYLCASSVGWAGANVLTFGAGSRLTVL.

The V and J genes are TRBV11-2 and TRBJ2-5; the D gene is possibly TRBD2 (7 bases). The germline gives CDR1 SGHAT, CDR2 FQNNGV. Deletions cut 5 bases from V and 0 bases from J, with 16 bases between. This CDR3 region has 16 residues. The CDR3 DNA is TGTGCCAGCAGCCGTCTAGGGAGGGGGTACCAAGAGACCCAGTACTTC. As protein: CASSRLGRGYQETQYF.